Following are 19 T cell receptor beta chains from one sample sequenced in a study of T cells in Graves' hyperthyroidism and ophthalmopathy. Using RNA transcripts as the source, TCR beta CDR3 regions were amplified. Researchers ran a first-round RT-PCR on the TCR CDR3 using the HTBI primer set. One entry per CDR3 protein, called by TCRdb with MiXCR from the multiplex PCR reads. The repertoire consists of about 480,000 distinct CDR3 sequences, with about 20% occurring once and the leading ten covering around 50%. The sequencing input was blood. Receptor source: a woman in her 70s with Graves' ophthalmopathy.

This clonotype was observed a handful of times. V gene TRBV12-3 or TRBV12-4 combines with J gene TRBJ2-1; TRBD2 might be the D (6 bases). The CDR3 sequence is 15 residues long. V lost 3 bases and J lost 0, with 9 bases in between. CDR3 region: CASSLGLHSYNEQFF. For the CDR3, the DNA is TGTGCCAGCAGTTTGGGACTTCACTCCTACAATGAGCAGTTCTTC.

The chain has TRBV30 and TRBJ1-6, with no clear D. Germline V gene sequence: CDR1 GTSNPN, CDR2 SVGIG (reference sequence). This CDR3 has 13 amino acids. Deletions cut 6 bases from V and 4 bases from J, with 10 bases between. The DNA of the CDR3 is TGTGCCTGCCGACAAGATTATAATTCACCCCTCCACTTT. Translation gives CACRQDYNSPLHF.

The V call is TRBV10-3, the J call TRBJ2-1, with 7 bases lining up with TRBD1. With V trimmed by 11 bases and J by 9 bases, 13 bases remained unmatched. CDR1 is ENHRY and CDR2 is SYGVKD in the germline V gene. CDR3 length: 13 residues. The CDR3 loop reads CAHQETGSSEQFF. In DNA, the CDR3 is TGTGCCCATCAAGAGACAGGGTCTAGTGAGCAGTTCTTC.

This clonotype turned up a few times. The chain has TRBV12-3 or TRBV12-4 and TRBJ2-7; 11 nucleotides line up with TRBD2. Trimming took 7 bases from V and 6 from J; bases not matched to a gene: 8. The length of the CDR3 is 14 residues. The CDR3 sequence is CASKPLAGGVEQYF. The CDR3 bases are TGTGCCAGCAAACCTTTAGCGGGAGGGGTCGAGCAGTACTTC.

The CDR3 loop is CASSLVGSQGFGGETQYF. In nucleotides, the CDR3 is TGCGCCAGCAGCTTGGTCGGCAGCCAGGGGTTTGGTGGGGAGACCCAGTACTTC. The chain couples TRBV5-1 to TRBJ2-5; tentative D call: TRBD1 (6 bases). The germline CDR1 and CDR2 sequences are SGHRS and YFSETQ. V gave up 0 bases and J gave up 5 bases, with 23 bases separating them. This CDR3 spans 18 amino acids.

Here the CDR3 DNA reads TGTGCCATCAGGGTAGACAGTTTGAACACTGAAGCTTTCTTT. It encodes CAIRVDSLNTEAFF. The chain employs TRBV10-3 and TRBJ1-1; perhaps TRBD1 as D (5 bases). CDR3 length: 14 amino acids. Germline V gives CDR1 ENHRY, CDR2 SYGVKD. Trimming left V 6 bases short and J 0 bases short, with 11 bases between.

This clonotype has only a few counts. The CDR3, as DNA: TGTGCCATCAGTGAGTCATATTCTATGAACACTGAAGCTTTCTTT. Translation gives CAISESYSMNTEAFF. This chain uses TRBV10-3 with TRBJ1-1; D is uncertain. Trimming took 0 bases from V and 0 from J, leaving 8 bases between them. This CDR3 region has 15 residues. The germline V gene encodes CDR1 ENHRY and CDR2 SYGVKD.

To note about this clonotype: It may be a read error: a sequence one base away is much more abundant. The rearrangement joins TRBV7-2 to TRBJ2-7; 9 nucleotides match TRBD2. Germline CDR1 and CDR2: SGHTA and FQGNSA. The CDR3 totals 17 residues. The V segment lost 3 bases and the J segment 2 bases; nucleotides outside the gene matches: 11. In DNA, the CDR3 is TGTGCCAGCAGCTTCCTAGGGGGGGCTAGCGGGACCTACGAGCAGTACTTC. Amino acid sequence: CASSFLGGASGTYEQYF.

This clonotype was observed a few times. The CDR3 DNA follows: TGTGCCATCAGACGGACGGATATGAACACTGAAGCTTTCTTT. Protein sequence: CAIRRTDMNTEAFF. The chain has TRBV10-3 and TRBJ1-1; D is uncertain. Trimming stripped 6 bases from V and 0 bases from J, with 11 bases between. Per the germline V gene, CDR1 is ENHRY and CDR2 is SYGVKD. This CDR3 is built from 14 residues.

The CDR3 region is CASSPGLAEIYEQYF. CDR3 coding DNA: TGTGCCAGCTCACCGGGACTAGCGGAAATATACGAGCAGTACTTC. The chain uses TRBV18 and TRBJ2-7, with 11 nucleotides matching TRBD2. The CDR3 totals 15 residues. The J segment lost 4 bases and the V segment lost 3 bases, leaving 5 bases of the junction unmatched. Germline CDR1 and CDR2: KGHSH and LQKENI.

Here the CDR3 DNA reads TGTGCCAGTAGTAACGGCGGGAGTCGCGAGCAGTACTTC. Protein product: CASSNGGSREQYF. V and J are TRBV19 and TRBJ2-7; 7 nucleotides align to TRBD2. Looked up from germline, CDR1 is LNHDA and CDR2 is SQIVND (reference sequence). V shed 4 bases and J 6 bases; nucleotides not matched to a gene: 6. This CDR3 region has 13 residues.

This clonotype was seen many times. CDR3 region: CASSPRAPGEAFF. In DNA, the CDR3 is TGTGCCAGCAGCCCCCGGGCCCCCGGAGAAGCTTTCTTT. The J gene is TRBJ1-1, the V gene TRBV3-1; D gene uncertain. V was trimmed by 4 bases and J by 8 bases, leaving 14 bases between them. Germline CDR1 LGHDT, CDR2 YNNKEL (reference sequence). This CDR3 contains 13 residues.

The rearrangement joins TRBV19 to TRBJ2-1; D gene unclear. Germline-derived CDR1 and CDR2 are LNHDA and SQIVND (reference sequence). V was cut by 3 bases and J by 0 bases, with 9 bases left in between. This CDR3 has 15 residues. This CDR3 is CASSIGRSSYNEQFF. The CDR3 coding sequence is TGTGCCAGTAGTATTGGGCGGAGCTCCTACAATGAGCAGTTCTTC.

The CDR3 coding sequence is TGTGCCAGTGGTACACAGGGGGGTTTCGATGAGCAGTTCTTC. It yields the protein CASGTQGGFDEQFF. The J gene is TRBJ2-1, the V gene TRBV19; 8 nucleotides agree with TRBD1. CDR1 and CDR2 (germline): LNHDA, SQIVND (reference sequence). V lost 8 bases and J lost 8; bases outside the gene matches: 11. This CDR3 contains 14 residues.

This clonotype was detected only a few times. CDR3 DNA: TGCAGTGCTAGAAAAGGGGGGGGGGCGAACACTGAAGCTTTCTTT. Its protein is CSARKGGGANTEAFF. The chain couples TRBV20-1 to TRBJ1-1; perhaps TRBD1 as D (6 bases). This CDR3 is 15 amino acids long. Trimming cost V 2 bases and J 1 base, with 14 bases left between them. From germline, CDR1 is DFQATT and CDR2 SNEGSKA (reference sequence).

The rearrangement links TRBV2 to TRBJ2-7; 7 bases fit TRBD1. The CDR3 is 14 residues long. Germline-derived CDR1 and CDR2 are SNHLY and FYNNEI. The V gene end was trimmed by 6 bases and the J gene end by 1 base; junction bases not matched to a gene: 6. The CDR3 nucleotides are TGTGCCAGCAGGGCTATGACAGGGTCCTACGAGCAGTACTTC. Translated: CASRAMTGSYEQYF.

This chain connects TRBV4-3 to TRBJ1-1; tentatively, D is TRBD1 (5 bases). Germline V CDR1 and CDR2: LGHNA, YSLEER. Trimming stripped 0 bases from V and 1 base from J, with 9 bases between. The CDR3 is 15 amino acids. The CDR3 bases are TGCGCCAGCAGCCAAGATAGTACAGGGAACACTGAAGCTTTCTTT. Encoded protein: CASSQDSTGNTEAFF.

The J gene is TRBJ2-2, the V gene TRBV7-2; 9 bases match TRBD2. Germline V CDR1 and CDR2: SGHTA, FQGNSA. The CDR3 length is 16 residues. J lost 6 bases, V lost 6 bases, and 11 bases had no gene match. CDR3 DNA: TGTGCCAGCAGTCCGCTAGCGGGAAGGGGTTCCGGGGAGCTGTTTTTT. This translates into CASSPLAGRGSGELFF.

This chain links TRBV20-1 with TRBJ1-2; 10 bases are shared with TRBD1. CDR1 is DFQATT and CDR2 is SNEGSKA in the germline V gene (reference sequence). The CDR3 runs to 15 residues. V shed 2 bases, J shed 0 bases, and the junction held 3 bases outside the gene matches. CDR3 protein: CSARRTGGPNYGYTF. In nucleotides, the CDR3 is TGCAGTGCTAGACGGACAGGGGGTCCTAACTATGGCTACACCTTC.